This T cell receptor beta chain is from a study of T-cell memory formation after mild COVID-19. Broader study findings: Pre-infection memory held some responding clones, suggesting pre-existing cross-reactive T cells responded. From day 15 to 85, contracting clones were balanced between CD4 and CD8, whereas later expanders leaned toward CD4+. Specificity for SARS-CoV-2 was not confirmed among the second-wave clones peaking on day 37.

On this clonotype: The antigen is undetermined.

Germline CDR1 is SSHAT and CDR2 is FNYEAQ (reference sequence). The V end lost 5 bases, the J end lost 3 bases, and 10 bases lay between the germline ends. The CDR3 has 13 amino acids. Constant-segment-primed 5'RACE gave TCR alpha and TCR beta cDNA libraries with sample barcodes and UMIs. Using its own MiXCR run on the 5' RACE reads, TCRdb lists one record per CDR3 protein. The data contain some 290,000 distinct CDR3 sequences, around 15% of them singletons. The receptor was isolated from a young man who had mild COVID-19 (a few samples of this study predate the infection). Cell type and time point are not known. The specimen sequenced was PBMCs or a T cell subset sorted from them (not recorded which). This chain joins TRBV7-7 and TRBJ2-5; possible D gene TRBD2, 7 bases. In nucleotides, the CDR3 is TGTGCCAGCAGCCGGGGGGCAGAAGAGACCCAGTACTTC. Translation: CASSRGAEETQYF. The entire variable domain, with the rest obtained from reference TRBV7-7 and TRBJ2-5, is as follows: GAGVSQSPRYKVTKRGQDVTLRCDPISSHATLYWYQQALGQGPEFLTYFNYEAQPDKSGLPSDRFSAERPEGSISTLTIQRTEQRDSAMYRCASSRGAEETQYFGPGTRLLVL.